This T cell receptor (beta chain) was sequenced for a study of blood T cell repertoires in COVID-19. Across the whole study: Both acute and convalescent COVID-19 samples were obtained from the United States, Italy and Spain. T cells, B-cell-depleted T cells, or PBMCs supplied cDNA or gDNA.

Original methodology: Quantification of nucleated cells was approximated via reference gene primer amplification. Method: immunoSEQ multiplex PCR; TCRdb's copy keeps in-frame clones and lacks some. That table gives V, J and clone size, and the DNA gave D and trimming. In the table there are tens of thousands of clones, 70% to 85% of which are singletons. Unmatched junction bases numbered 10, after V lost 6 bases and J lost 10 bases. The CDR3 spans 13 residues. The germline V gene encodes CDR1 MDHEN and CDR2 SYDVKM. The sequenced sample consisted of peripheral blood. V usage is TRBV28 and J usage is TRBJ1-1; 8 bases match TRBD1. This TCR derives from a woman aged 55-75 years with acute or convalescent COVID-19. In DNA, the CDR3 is TGTGCCAGCAGCCAAACAGGGGGAAGGGGAGCTTTCTTT. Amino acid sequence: CASSQTGGRGAFF.